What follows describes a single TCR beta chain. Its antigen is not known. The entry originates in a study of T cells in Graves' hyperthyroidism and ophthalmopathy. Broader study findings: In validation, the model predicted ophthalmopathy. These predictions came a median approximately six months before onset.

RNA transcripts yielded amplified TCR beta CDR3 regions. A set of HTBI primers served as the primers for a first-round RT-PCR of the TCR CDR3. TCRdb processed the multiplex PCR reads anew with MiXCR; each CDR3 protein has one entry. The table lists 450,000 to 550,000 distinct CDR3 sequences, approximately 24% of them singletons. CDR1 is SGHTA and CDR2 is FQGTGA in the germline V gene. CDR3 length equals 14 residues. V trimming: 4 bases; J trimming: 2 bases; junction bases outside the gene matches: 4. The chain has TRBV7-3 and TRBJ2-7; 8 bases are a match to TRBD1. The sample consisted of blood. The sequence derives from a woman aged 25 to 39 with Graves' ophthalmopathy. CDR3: CASSSGQEPYEQYF. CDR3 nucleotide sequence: TGTGCCAGCAGCTCGGGACAGGAACCCTACGAGCAGTACTTC.